This TCR beta chain comes out of a study of naive and memory T cell subsets. General observations from the study: The RNA method is potentially sensitive to activation and differentiation changes.

Ligated cDNA underwent four rounds of PCR with nested alpha and beta constant region primers and SP2. Reverse transcription of blood and skin TCR RNA was primed at alpha and beta constant regions. MiXCR was run by TCRdb on the UMI-ligation and nested PCR reads, yielding one entry per CDR3 protein. The sample has some 40,000 distinct CDR3 sequences, 11% seen once; the top ten hold almost 4%. Sample treatment: skin biopsy from PPD injection site in Mantoux-positive individual. TCR cDNA received a 3' ligated oligonucleotide that carried a UMI. Biopsied sites were PPD injections in people with a positive Mantoux test. Cells were not sorted; total RNA input targeted roughly 1 to 1,100 ng. Germline CDR1 is SGDLS and CDR2 is YYNGEE. V lost 4 bases, J lost 8 bases, and 15 bases lay in between. There are 13 residues in the CDR3. As for this clonotype: The antigen is unknown.

The clonotype comes from an adult in good health. The material sequenced was skin, taken from a tuberculin skin test site. The J gene is TRBJ1-1, the V gene TRBV9, with D unclear. This CDR3 reads CASSPRPLEEAFF. In DNA, the CDR3 is TGTGCCAGCAGCCCCCGCCCACTTGAGGAAGCTTTCTTT. Full variable domain (remainder filled in from reference TRBV9 and TRBJ1-1): DSGVTQTPKHLITATGQRVTLRCSPRSGDLSVYWYQQSLDQGLQFLIQYYNGEERAKGNILERFSAQQFPDLHSELNLSSLELGDSALYFCASSPRPLEEAFFGQGTRLTVV.